A single sample is the source of the 8 T cell receptor beta chains below, sequenced in a study of CXCR3-negative and CXCR3-positive naive CD8 T cells. Regarding the study as a whole: The study found more hydrophobic TRB CDR3s in CXCR3-positive naive cells than in CXCR3-negative naive cells.

Each TRB cDNA library was prepared by 5' RACE (with UMI labels). Reprocessing the 5' RACE reads, TCRdb reports a single entry for every CDR3 protein and omits DNA. Its table lists around 140,000 distinct CDR3 sequences. Antigen specificity for these receptors is unknown. Sample: naive CXCR3+ CD8+ T cells from blood. Stated subset: CD45RO-CCR7+CD27+CD95- naive CD8+ T cells expressing CXCR3 (TNR3+). Source of these receptors: a human donor in good health. Some clones in this sample may be carry-over from other donors' samples.

This chain links TRBV5-1 with TRBJ2-1; TCRdb's assignment of TRBD2 cannot be checked, as there is no DNA. CDR1 is SGHRS, CDR2 YFSETQ, per germline. This CDR3 region has 18 residues. The CDR3 protein is CASSFGLAGGYGMNEQFF.

The genes are TRBV7-6 and TRBJ2-2; the TCRdb call, TRBD1, lacks DNA for checking. CDR1 SGHVS and CDR2 FNYEAQ come from the germline V gene. The CDR3 runs to 14 residues. The CDR3 here is CASSPLMGTGELFF. The full variable domain, completed using reference TRBV7-6 and TRBJ2-2, is GAGVSQSPRYKVTKRGQDVALRCDPISGHVSLYWYRQALGQGPEFLTYFNYEAQQDKSGLPNDRFSAERPEGSISTLTIQRTEQRDSAMYRCASSPLMGTGELFFGEGSRLTVL.

J is TRBJ2-7 and V is TRBV29-1; TCRdb names TRBD2, which stays unverified in the absence of DNA. Germline V lookup: CDR1 SQVTM, CDR2 ANQGSEA. This CDR3 contains 17 residues. The CDR3 loop reads CSAEGLAGEGLVYEQYF.

V gene TRBV28 combines with J gene TRBJ1-6; there is no DNA to check the TCRdb D call of TRBD1. The CDR3 has 14 amino acids. Germline V gene lookup returns CDR1 MDHEN and CDR2 SYDVKM. The CDR3 sequence is CASSGGQGDSPLHF.

The CDR3 reads CASSQGSRNYGYTF. V usage is TRBV14 and J usage is TRBJ1-2. This CDR3 is built from 14 residues. Looked up from germline, CDR1 is SGHDN and CDR2 is FVKESK. Combining the CDR3 with reference TRBV14 and TRBJ1-2 gives the whole variable domain EAGVTQFPSHSVIEKGQTVTLRCDPISGHDNLYWYRRVMGKEIKFLLHFVKESKQDESGMPNNRFLAERTGGTYSTLKVQPAELEDSGVYFCASSQGSRNYGYTFGSGTRLTVV.

The rearrangement joins TRBV5-6 to TRBJ2-3; the D gene TCRdb calls, TRBD2, cannot be checked with no DNA. Germline assignment: CDR1 SGHDT and CDR2 YYEEEE. The CDR3 length is 14 residues. CDR3 amino acids: CASSWRRNTDTQYF.

The rearrangement joins TRBV4-2 to TRBJ2-5. This CDR3 contains 16 residues. In germline, CDR1 is LGHNA, CDR2 YNFKEQ. This chain's CDR3 is CASSQAQSTYQETQYF.

V gene TRBV11-1 combines with J gene TRBJ1-2; TCRdb lists TRBD1, though no DNA is available to test this call. CDR3 length equals 15 residues. Per the germline V gene, CDR1 is SGHAT and CDR2 is FQDESV (reference sequence). The CDR3 here is CASTPAGTVNYGYTF.